This T cell receptor beta chain stems from a study of T cells after yellow fever vaccination (dated by TCRdb to the late 2010s). Broadly, across the study: The SMART-Seq v4 Ultra Low Input RNA kit was used to prepare libraries from fractions with low cell numbers. Blood was drawn at multiple timepoints before and after primary and secondary immunization, with bulk PBMC replicates and cell subsets isolated. To follow T-cell clones before and after primary and booster YFV17D yellow fever vaccination, bulk TCR alpha and beta repertoires were sequenced over time. The cohort comprised two healthy male donors, one aged 18 to 30 and one aged 30 to 40 years. The investigation overall reported the following: Most clones expanded after primary vaccination were re-detected after the booster (about 96% of CD4 and approximately 85% of CD8), suggesting broad memory maintenance. Only a couple of donors were included in the study, so the extent to which the findings can be generalized is limited. The secondary T-cell response was found to be weaker but faster than the primary response, with a peak reached on day 5 rather than on day 15. Computational filtering was required because FACS-sorted repertoires could contain abundant contaminating clonotypes from the bulk population. A small fraction of clonotypes showed up in both the CD4 and CD8 compartments, probably as a result of convergent recombination.

Via the germline V gene (reference sequence), CDR1 is SEHNR and CDR2 FQNEAQ. Its CDR3 holds 11 amino acids, cysteine through phenylalanine. The retained sequence is limited to the CDR3, 33 bases, with the frame set at the first base. V is shortened by 5 bases, J by 7 bases, and the region joining them spans 9 bases. Synthesis of TCR cDNA relied on 5'RACE template switching, a step that introduced a universal primer site along with unique molecular identifiers. Priming for cDNA synthesis came from both the TCR alpha and TCR beta constant segments. Two PCR steps were used to amplify libraries, with sample barcodes and sequencing adapters being added in the second step. Libraries were sequenced on Illumina HiSeq 2500 (2x100 bp) or NovaSeq (2x150 bp). The authors' pipeline ran thus. Reads were demultiplexed and collapsed into UMI consensus sequences with MIGEC, and V(D)J alignment was performed with MiXCR. Clonotypes responding to the vaccine were identified with edgeR on replicate PBMC samples, with the criteria of FDR below 0.01 and a log2 fold change above 5 up to day 15. Each bulk clonotype received a CD4 or CD8 identity based on whether the sequenced CD4 or CD8 repertoire contained that clonotype at higher abundance. Clones were called with MiXCR by TCRdb after fastp trimmed the public reads at Q25, and only in-frame beta chains were retained. One record per CDR3 amino acid sequence lists the most common genes and DNA. The V and J calls and clone size come from TCRdb's table, not from the authors' own analysis. The sample data list a few hundred thousand distinct CDR3 sequences, and 17% of these were observed just once. The ten largest clonotypes hold 15% to 20% of the sample.

This clonotype was observed many times. Its antigen remains unidentified. No qualities accompany the bases; no much larger clone lies one base away. The treatment or condition tag for this specimen amounts to: live attenuated yellow fever vaccine strain. At every blood-draw timepoint, two biological replicates of bulk PBMCs were collected. PBMCs were isolated from peripheral blood using a standard Ficoll-Paque protocol. TriZol was used to extract RNA from bulk PBMCs, from CD4 and CD8 fractions, and from dextramer-positive and dextramer-negative fractions. This TCR came from a man younger than 35 who received the YFV17D yellow fever vaccine. In this chain, TRBV7-9 is recombined with TRBJ2-7; the D gene assignment is ambiguous. Specimen: PBMCs, collected about 5 days after the first yellow fever vaccination. CDR3 region: CASSRYREQYF. In nucleotide form, the sequence is TGTGCCAGCAGCCGATACAGAGAGCAGTACTTC.